Below are 8 T cell receptor beta chains sequenced from a single sample in a study of sequential checkpoint blockade in melanoma. Here immunoSEQ multiplex PCR was the method, and the copy in TCRdb shows in-frame clones only, minus some. The sample has some 15,000 clones, roughly 70% seen once. This sample's treatment: randomized to nivolumab then ipilimumab (arm A) or the reverse (arm B). The sample was CD8+ T cells sorted from blood (inferred from file names), taken from a patient given nivolumab and ipilimumab in sequence. The receptors were gathered from a human donor with melanoma.

This chain connects TRBV13 to TRBJ2-3; D uncertain. The CDR3 contains 13 residues. Looked up from germline, CDR1 is PRHDT and CDR2 is FYEKMQ (reference sequence). V lost 1 base, J lost 3 bases, and 5 bases lay in between. The CDR3 loop reads CASSLVRTDTQYF. The DNA for the CDR3 is TGTGCCAGCAGCTTAGTTCGGACAGATACGCAGTATTTT.

The V and J genes are TRBV7-2 and TRBJ1-2, with D tentatively TRBD1 (5 bases). With 3 bases removed from V and 5 bases from J, the gap between germline ends came to 13 bases. The CDR3 extends over 14 amino acids. Germline loops: CDR1 SGHTA, CDR2 FQGNSA. The CDR3: CASSFQGGKYGYTF. CDR3 nucleotide sequence: TGTGCCAGCAGCTTTCAGGGAGGAAAATATGGCTACACCTTC.

The V call is TRBV9, the J call TRBJ2-5; 10 nucleotides line up with TRBD2. Germline V CDR1 and CDR2: SGDLS, YYNGEE. V was clipped by 4 bases and J by 1 base; unmatched bases: 4. The CDR3 covers 15 residues. CDR3: CASSQSGGVQETQYF. The CDR3 coding sequence is TGTGCCAGCAGCCAGAGCGGGGGGGTCCAAGAGACCCAGTACTTC.

This clone is medium-sized. The V call is TRBV6-6, the J call TRBJ2-1; 8 bases fit TRBD1. CDR1 is MNHNY, CDR2 SVGAGI, per germline (reference sequence). The V gene end was trimmed by 0 bases and the J gene end by 7 bases; junction bases not matched to a gene: 5. This CDR3 region has 15 residues. DNA for the CDR3: TGTGCCAGCAGTTACTCTCAGGGGGCAGGGAATGAGCAGTTCTTC. It is translated as CASSYSQGAGNEQFF.

This chain uses TRBV5-1 with TRBJ2-1; 7 bases map to TRBD2. This CDR3 comprises 16 residues. Germline V gives CDR1 SGHRS, CDR2 YFSETQ. Losses at the gene ends were 1 base for V and 3 bases for J; bases not matched to a gene: 7. The DNA of the CDR3 is TGCGCCAGCAGCTTGTCTAGCGGTTTCCTCTACAATGAGCAGTTCTTC. It codes for CASSLSSGFLYNEQFF.

The V and J genes are TRBV7-7 and TRBJ1-2; TRBD1 agrees at 8 bases. The CDR3 loop spans 13 amino acids. The germline V gene has CDR1 SSHAT and CDR2 FNYEAQ (reference sequence). In DNA form, the CDR3 reads TGTGACAGAAGCCGGTGGACAGGGAATGGCTACACCTTC. This encodes CDRSRWTGNGYTF.

The V gene is TRBV5-1, the J gene TRBJ2-5; TRBD1 aligns across 9 bases. V gave up 2 bases and J gave up 5 bases; unmatched junction bases: 13. This CDR3 contains 17 residues. The germline gives CDR1 SGHRS, CDR2 YFSETQ. The CDR3 loop reads CASSFPTGGAGLETQYF. The CDR3 DNA sequence: TGCGCCAGCAGCTTTCCAACAGGGGGCGCGGGTCTGGAGACCCAGTACTTC.

This clone has only one observation. The V gene is TRBV6-1, the J gene TRBJ2-3; no firm D call. With 10 bases removed from V and 3 bases from J, the gap between germline ends came to 14 bases. Per the germline V gene, CDR1 is MNHNS and CDR2 is SASEGT. The CDR3 is made up of 13 amino acids. CDR3 in DNA: TGTGCCATAGCAAGAGGCGAGACAGATACGCAGTATTTT. It specifies CAIARGETDTQYF.